This TCR beta chain was sequenced in a study of monozygotic twins with inflammatory bowel disease. Template switching introduced UMIs that contain a 6-nucleotide sample barcode. TCRdb re-called the 5' RACE reads, yielding one record per CDR3 amino acid sequence without DNA. Its table records about 210,000 distinct CDR3 sequences. Points from the study as a whole: Distinguishing T cell subtypes was not possible.

A note on this clonotype: Antigen: not known.

The germline gives CDR1 SGHTA, CDR2 FQGNSA. The CDR3 has 15 residues. The clonotype comes from a human donor with ulcerative colitis or Crohn's disease, or a healthy co-twin of an affected twin (not recorded which). The chain carries TRBV7-2 and TRBJ2-3; with no DNA, the TCRdb D assignment of TRBD2 cannot be verified. Material: blood. CDR3 in amino acids: CASSYGTSDTDTQYF.